Following are 28 T cell receptor beta chains from one sample sequenced in a study of blood T cell repertoires in COVID-19 (dated by TCRdb to about 2020). Preparation of the library involved the immunoSEQ multiplex PCR assay. TCRdb took over this immuneACCESS table, retaining in-frame rearrangements with V and J assigned. Such tables are incomplete; in checked studies, under half of the missing clones stem from an unresolved V gene, and the remainder is unexplained. In all, the sample holds over 75,000 clones, and roughly 84% of those were seen once. The ten biggest clones cover 2.9% of the sample. The specimen was peripheral blood. All receptors come from a woman at least 80 years old with acute or convalescent COVID-19.

The chain recombines TRBV4-3 with TRBJ2-3; tentative D call: TRBD1 (6 bases). CDR3 size: 15 residues. Germline CDR1 and CDR2: LGHNA and YSLEER. Trimming took off 4 bases at V and 0 bases at J, with 11 bases between the two ends. In DNA, the CDR3 is TGCGCCAGCAGCCTAGGGACACTTAGCACAGATACGCAGTATTTT. Protein: CASSLGTLSTDTQYF.

The rearrangement joins TRBV18 to TRBJ2-1, with D maybe TRBD1 (5 bases). The CDR3 runs to 15 residues. Germline CDR1 KGHSH, CDR2 LQKENI. Trimming removed 2 bases at V and 1 base at J, with 9 bases between. The CDR3 reads CASSPDQGSYNEQFF. Written as DNA, the CDR3 is TGTGCCAGCTCACCAGATCAGGGTTCCTACAATGAGCAGTTCTTC.

This chain connects TRBV19 to TRBJ2-3; a possible D gene is TRBD2 (6 bases). In germline, CDR1 is LNHDA, CDR2 SQIVND (reference sequence). With 5 bases removed from V and 1 base from J, the gap between germline ends came to 13 bases. The CDR3 spans 15 residues. The CDR3, as DNA: TGTGCCAGTAGTCTTTTAGCGGCCCGCACAGATACGCAGTATTTT. Translating it yields CASSLLAARTDTQYF.

The chain is built from TRBV7-2 and TRBJ2-5; 7 bases are a match to TRBD2. The germline V gene has CDR1 SGHTA and CDR2 FQGNSA. The CDR3 covers 15 residues. V lost 5 bases to trimming and J lost 4 bases; unmatched junction nucleotides: 10. CDR3 in amino acids: CASSPDRGRGETQYF. For the CDR3, the DNA is TGTGCCAGCAGCCCAGATCGGGGGAGGGGAGAGACCCAGTACTTC.

The chain links TRBV29-1 to TRBJ1-4; 9 positions match TRBD1. Germline loops: CDR1 SQVTM, CDR2 ANQGSEA. CDR3 size: 15 residues. With V trimmed by 6 bases and J by 3 bases, 8 bases remained unmatched. Here the CDR3 DNA reads TGCAGCGTGACGAGCCGACAGGGGGCTAATGAAAAACTGTTTTTT. Translation: CSVTSRQGANEKLFF.

This chain uses TRBV5-1 with TRBJ2-5; D not certain. V lost 0 bases and J 0 bases, leaving 3 bases between the germline ends. Per the germline V gene, CDR1 is SGHRS and CDR2 is YFSETQ. This CDR3 is 13 amino acids long. The CDR3 DNA follows: TGCGCCAGCAGCTTGGTTAACCAAGAGACCCAGTACTTC. Residues: CASSLVNQETQYF.

A single count supports this clone. The V call is TRBV29-1, the J call TRBJ1-1; 9 positions agree with TRBD1. The CDR3 is 10 amino acids. CDR1 is SQVTM and CDR2 is ANQGSEA in the germline V gene. The trim removed 6 bases at V and 7 bases at J, leaving 0 bases unmatched. The CDR3 protein is CSVGQGEAFF. CDR3 nucleotide sequence: TGCAGCGTGGGACAGGGTGAAGCTTTCTTT.

The chain couples TRBV5-1 to TRBJ2-5; D is perhaps TRBD1 (6 bases). The CDR3 is 15 amino acids. From germline, CDR1 is SGHRS and CDR2 YFSETQ. V lost 5 bases, J lost 5 bases, and 19 bases lay in between. In DNA form, the CDR3 reads TGCGCCAGCAGAGCCGGGACAAGGGGCAGGGAGACCCAGTACTTC. This sequence encodes CASRAGTRGRETQYF.

V gene TRBV20-1 combines with J gene TRBJ1-3; D not certain. This CDR3 contains 11 residues. Germline CDR1 and CDR2: DFQATT and SNEGSKA (reference sequence). V dropped 3 bases and J dropped 9 bases, with 9 bases sitting between them. CDR3 sequence: CSARGGSTIYF. CDR3 bases: TGCAGTGCTAGGGGCGGGAGCACCATATATTTT.

The chain employs TRBV29-1 and TRBJ1-1; D is undetermined. Trimming shortened V by 6 bases and J by 0 bases, and 11 bases separated the two germline ends. Looked up from germline, CDR1 is SQVTM and CDR2 is ANQGSEA. The CDR3 totals 13 residues. The CDR3 DNA sequence: TGCAGCGTGGCCGGGGTTTTGAACACTGAAGCTTTCTTT. Translation: CSVAGVLNTEAFF.

CDR3 sequence (DNA): TGTGCCAGCAGTACCCTTGGGGGACAGGATCGGGGCTACACCTTC. Its protein is CASSTLGGQDRGYTF. The V call is TRBV6-2 or TRBV6-3, the J call TRBJ1-2, with 8 bases fitting TRBD1. This CDR3 is 15 amino acids long. After removal of 5 bases from V and 8 bases from J, the junction contained 13 bases not matched to a gene. Germline V lookup: CDR1 MNHEY, CDR2 SVGEGT.

This clone appeared a single time. V gene TRBV7-8 combines with J gene TRBJ2-7, with D tentatively TRBD2 (6 bases). V lost 1 base and J lost 0, with 10 bases in between. Germline lookup yields CDR1 SGHVS and CDR2 FQNEAQ. This CDR3 is built from 15 residues. The CDR3 DNA reads as TGTGCCAGCAGCTTAGGGTGGGACTTCTCCTACGAGCAGTACTTC. Its protein product is CASSLGWDFSYEQYF.

The V call is TRBV4-1, the J call TRBJ2-1; 16 bases fit TRBD2. This CDR3 has 18 amino acids. Germline V gene lookup returns CDR1 MGHRA and CDR2 YSYEKL. Trimming at V came to 0 bases and at J to 9 bases, leaving 8 bases not matched to a gene. CDR3 bases: TGCGCCAGCAGCCAAGACCCCGGGACTAGCGGGGGGGCAGGTGAGCAGTTCTTC. It is translated as CASSQDPGTSGGAGEQFF.

The chain couples TRBV24-1 to TRBJ2-1; perhaps TRBD1 as D (9 bases). CDR3 length: 14 amino acids. Deletions cut 10 bases from V and 3 bases from J, with 15 bases between. Germline CDR1 KGHDR, CDR2 SFDVKD. CDR3: CATSGTGLYNEQFF. In DNA, the CDR3 is TGTGCCACTAGCGGGACAGGGCTCTACAATGAGCAGTTCTTC.

The V call is TRBV19, the J call TRBJ2-7; possibly TRBD2 for D (6 bases). Germline values: CDR1 LNHDA, CDR2 SQIVND (reference sequence). The CDR3 is made up of 13 amino acids. V shed 4 bases and J shed 2 bases, with 9 bases lying between them. The CDR3 protein is CASSTGVAYEQYF. CDR3 bases: TGTGCCAGTAGTACGGGGGTTGCCTACGAGCAGTACTTC. The full variable domain, its missing parts supplied by reference TRBV19 and TRBJ2-7, is DGGITQSPKYLFRKEGQNVTLSCEQNLNHDAMYWYRQDPGQGLRLIYYSQIVNDFQKGDIAEGYSVSREKKESFPLTVTSAQKNPTAFYLCASSTGVAYEQYFGPGTRLTVT.

The chain combines TRBV15 with TRBJ1-2; 11 positions match TRBD1. Germline V gene data show CDR1 as LNHNV and CDR2 as YYDKDF (reference sequence). The CDR3 covers 15 residues. After removal of 2 bases from V and 4 bases from J, the junction contained 3 bases not matched to a gene. CDR3 DNA: TGTGCCACCAGCAGAAGGACAGGGGGCCTCTATGGCTACACCTTC. Translation gives CATSRRTGGLYGYTF.

V and J are TRBV3-1 (or the pseudogene TRBV3-2) and TRBJ2-7; TRBD2 matches 7 bases. The CDR3 has 16 amino acids. Looked up from germline, CDR1 is LGHDT and CDR2 is YNNKEL (reference sequence). After removal of 1 base from V and 1 base from J, the junction contained 7 bases not matched to a gene. This CDR3 reads CASSQVGGSTSYEQYF. In DNA form, the CDR3 reads TGTGCCAGCAGCCAAGTTGGCGGGAGCACTTCCTACGAGCAGTACTTC.

The chain recombines TRBV27 with TRBJ2-1, with TRBD2 identical over 9 bases. Per germline, CDR1 MNHEY and CDR2 SMNVEV (reference sequence). The CDR3 has 17 residues. V shed 3 bases and J 0 bases; nucleotides not matched to a gene: 6. This CDR3 reads CASSFPDSGSSYNEQFF. The CDR3 nucleotides read TGTGCCAGCAGTTTCCCAGATAGCGGGAGCTCCTACAATGAGCAGTTCTTC.

In this sample, this clone turned up a few times. The rearrangement links TRBV4-2 to TRBJ2-5; 8 bases agree with TRBD2. Germline assignment: CDR1 LGHNA and CDR2 YNFKEQ. This CDR3 contains 16 residues. Germline trimming cut 1 base from V and 5 bases from J; bases unmatched to any gene: 9. CDR3 nucleotides: TGTGCCAGCAGCCAAGGGCCGGGGGGGGCGGGTGAGACCCAGTACTTC. Its translation is CASSQGPGGAGETQYF.

V and J are TRBV30 and TRBJ1-1, with D maybe TRBD1 (5 bases). CDR1 and CDR2 (germline): GTSNPN, SVGIG (reference sequence). This CDR3 is built from 14 residues. V lost 3 bases to trimming and J lost 3 bases, with 14 bases between them. Here the CDR3 reads CAWRGDWDHTEAFF. DNA of the CDR3: TGTGCCTGGAGGGGGGACTGGGACCACACTGAAGCTTTCTTT.

The J gene is TRBJ1-2, the V gene TRBV12-3 or TRBV12-4; TRBD1 might be the D (6 bases). V lost 9 bases and J lost 5, with 13 bases in between. The CDR3 spans 12 residues. The CDR3 region has the DNA TGTGCCAGTGACGGGACACTGTATGGCTACACCTTC. Protein sequence: CASDGTLYGYTF.

This rearrangement joins TRBV5-1 to TRBJ2-7; TRBD2 aligns across 11 bases. Germline V gene sequence: CDR1 SGHRS, CDR2 YFSETQ. The CDR3 is made up of 17 amino acids. V lost 7 bases, J lost 7 bases, and 19 bases stayed unmatched. This chain's CDR3 is CASARLAGQLRGAEQYF. In DNA, the CDR3 is TGCGCCAGCGCTCGACTAGCGGGACAGCTAAGGGGGGCGGAGCAGTACTTC.

The chain carries TRBV2 and TRBJ1-1; D is undetermined. The CDR3 loop spans 12 amino acids. Trimming left V 3 bases short and J 3 bases short, with 5 bases between. In germline, CDR1 is SNHLY, CDR2 FYNNEI. The CDR3 reads CASSDIYTEAFF. CDR3 nucleotides: TGTGCCAGCAGTGATATCTACACTGAAGCTTTCTTT. The full variable domain, its missing parts supplied by reference TRBV2 and TRBJ1-1, is EPEVTQTPSHQVTQMGQEVILRCVPISNHLYFYWYRQILGQKVEFLVSFYNNEISEKSEIFDDQFSVERPDGSNFTLKIRSTKLEDSAMYFCASSDIYTEAFFGQGTRLTVV.

The chain uses TRBV5-5 and TRBJ1-5, with D perhaps matching TRBD1 (6 bases). V was clipped by 4 bases and J by 5 bases, with 19 bases between them. Germline V gives CDR1 SGHKS, CDR2 YYEKEE (reference sequence). The CDR3 consists of 16 residues. CDR3 bases: TGTGCCAGCAGCCCCTCGGGACACCGTTTCGATCAGCCCCAGCATTTT. Translated: CASSPSGHRFDQPQHF.

The chain carries TRBV6-2 or TRBV6-3 and TRBJ2-6; TRBD2 is a possible D gene (6 bases). There are 15 residues in the CDR3. V was trimmed by 6 bases and J by 2 bases, leaving 11 bases between them. CDR1 is MNHEY and CDR2 is SVGEGT in the germline V gene. CDR3 loop: CASRPWTTGANVLTF. CDR3 nucleotide sequence: TGTGCCAGCAGACCTTGGACTACTGGGGCCAACGTCCTGACTTTC.

This clone was counted a single time. The V call is TRBV19, the J call TRBJ2-2; possibly TRBD2 for D (6 bases). V was pared by 1 base and J by 6 bases, with 12 bases between. CDR3 length: 15 residues. Germline lookup yields CDR1 LNHDA and CDR2 SQIVND (reference sequence). CDR3 sequence reads: CASSIAGAVPGELFF. DNA for the CDR3: TGTGCCAGTAGTATAGCGGGAGCGGTCCCCGGGGAGCTGTTTTTT. The variable domain in full, completed from reference TRBV19 and TRBJ2-2, reads DGGITQSPKYLFRKEGQNVTLSCEQNLNHDAMYWYRQDPGQGLRLIYYSQIVNDFQKGDIAEGYSVSREKKESFPLTVTSAQKNPTAFYLCASSIAGAVPGELFFGEGSRLTVL.

The chain carries TRBV19 and TRBJ1-2; 8 bases align to TRBD1. The CDR3 has 13 residues. V trimming: 5 bases; J trimming: 7 bases; junction bases outside the gene matches: 6. Germline V lookup: CDR1 LNHDA, CDR2 SQIVND (reference sequence). The CDR3 DNA follows: TGTGCCAGTAGTGACAGGGGAATCAGTGGCTACACCTTC. Residues: CASSDRGISGYTF.

The V call is TRBV20-1, the J call TRBJ1-1, with D perhaps matching TRBD1 (5 bases). Between the trimmed V and J ends, which lost 3 bases and 0 bases, there was a span of 14 bases. CDR1 DFQATT and CDR2 SNEGSKA come from the germline V gene (reference sequence). The CDR3 totals 15 residues. DNA for the CDR3: TGCAGTGCTAGTGGCAGGGCGAACTTGAACACTGAAGCTTTCTTT. This sequence encodes CSASGRANLNTEAFF.